Below are 18 T cell receptor beta chains sequenced from a single sample in a study of T cells in Graves' hyperthyroidism and ophthalmopathy. Amplification of TCR beta CDR3 regions was performed using RNA transcripts as template. HTBI primers were the set used in a first-round RT-PCR of the TCR CDR3. MiXCR, applied by TCRdb to the multiplex PCR reads, yields one record per CDR3 protein. This sample yields more than 550,000 distinct CDR3 sequences, of which 17% are seen a single time; 15% to 17% belongs to the top ten. Sequenced sample: blood. These receptors were obtained from a middle-aged man with Graves' hyperthyroidism.

This clonotype appeared a few times. The genes are TRBV5-1 and TRBJ1-2, with D tentatively TRBD1 (5 bases). This CDR3 contains 14 residues. CDR1 and CDR2 (germline): SGHRS, YFSETQ. V lost 6 bases, J lost 1 base, and 13 bases lay in between. The CDR3 loop reads CASKEGVDNYGYTF. For the CDR3, the DNA is TGCGCCAGCAAGGAAGGGGTTGATAACTATGGCTACACCTTC.

This clonotype was recorded at least ten times. V and J are TRBV3-1 and TRBJ2-2; 13 bases agree with TRBD2. V shed 9 bases and J 5 bases; nucleotides not matched to a gene: 6. The germline V gene has CDR1 LGHDT and CDR2 YNNKEL (reference sequence). The CDR3 is 15 residues long. CDR3 DNA: TGTGCCAGTGGACTAGCGGGAGTCGGGACCGGGGAGCTGTTTTTT. Its translation is CASGLAGVGTGELFF.

This clonotype was counted many times. The J gene is TRBJ2-1, the V gene TRBV2, with TRBD2 as a possible D gene (6 bases). CDR3 length equals 12 residues. Germline CDR1 and CDR2: SNHLY and FYNNEI. The V gene lost 7 bases and the J gene lost 7 bases, with 11 bases spanning the gap. For the CDR3, the DNA is TGTGCCAGCACCCCGGGGGTAAATGAGCAGTTCTTC. It specifies CASTPGVNEQFF. The full variable domain, completed using reference TRBV2 and TRBJ2-1, is EPEVTQTPSHQVTQMGQEVILRCVPISNHLYFYWYRQILGQKVEFLVSFYNNEISEKSEIFDDQFSVERPDGSNFTLKIRSTKLEDSAMYFCASTPGVNEQFFGPGTRLTVL.

This clonotype was found a few times. This sequence joins TRBV6-2 or TRBV6-3 and TRBJ2-5; D might be TRBD2 (5 bases). Trimming cost V 0 bases and J 5 bases, with 10 bases left between them. CDR1 MNHEY and CDR2 SVGEGT come from the germline V gene. The CDR3 is 14 residues long. CDR3 protein: CASSYSWGAETQYF. DNA of the CDR3: TGTGCCAGCAGTTACTCTTGGGGAGCCGAGACCCAGTACTTC.

This clonotype was picked up many times. The chain is built from TRBV2 and TRBJ1-2; TRBD1 agrees at 7 bases. The junction had 8 bases not matched to a gene; V was cut back by 1 base and J by 6 bases. Germline lookup yields CDR1 SNHLY and CDR2 FYNNEI. The length of the CDR3 is 15 residues. The CDR3 is CASSEERDRSHGYTF. The CDR3 region has the DNA TGTGCCAGCAGTGAAGAAAGGGACAGATCTCATGGCTACACCTTC.

The chain links TRBV2 to TRBJ2-2; 12 bases are a match to TRBD2. In germline, CDR1 is SNHLY, CDR2 FYNNEI. Trimming took 2 bases from V and 0 from J; bases not matched to a gene: 4. The CDR3 sequence is 18 residues long. CDR3 nucleotide sequence: TGTGCCAGCAGTGAACCGGGACTAGCGGGTGCGAACACCGGGGAGCTGTTTTTT. As protein: CASSEPGLAGANTGELFF.

This clonotype was detected a few times. V is TRBV29-1 and J is TRBJ1-2; maybe TRBD1 (5 bases). Trimming cost V 3 bases and J 8 bases, with 19 bases left between them. The CDR3 sequence is 14 residues long. CDR1 is SQVTM and CDR2 is ANQGSEA in the germline V gene. DNA of the CDR3: TGCAGCGTTGATAGTCGGTATGTGGACAAGGGCTACACCTTC. It translates to CSVDSRYVDKGYTF.

This clonotype was observed many times. The chain has TRBV12-3 or TRBV12-4 and TRBJ2-2; D is unclear. CDR3 length equals 14 residues. Trimming stripped 6 bases from V and 1 base from J, with 9 bases between. The CDR3 sequence: CASSLLGNTGELFF. The CDR3, as DNA: TGTGCCAGCAGCTTATTGGGGAACACCGGGGAGCTGTTTTTT.

A few counts support this clonotype. The rearrangement joins TRBV11-2 to TRBJ2-3, with a weak D call TRBD2 (5 bases). From germline, CDR1 is SGHAT and CDR2 FQNNGV. The CDR3 is 16 residues long. V was pared by 0 bases and J by 3 bases, with 13 bases between. The CDR3 is CASSLDWETGTDTQYF. The CDR3 nucleotides are TGTGCCAGCAGCTTAGATTGGGAGACTGGGACAGATACGCAGTATTTT.

The chain employs TRBV18 and TRBJ1-1; D gene uncertain. V gave up 5 bases and J gave up 4 bases, with 14 bases separating them. The CDR3 loop spans 14 amino acids. Looked up from germline, CDR1 is KGHSH and CDR2 is LQKENI. This CDR3 is CASSKRSGATEAFF. DNA for the CDR3: TGTGCCAGCTCAAAAAGGAGCGGAGCCACTGAAGCTTTCTTT.

This clonotype was observed many times. The chain carries TRBV20-1 and TRBJ2-1; TRBD2 might be the D (6 bases). V was trimmed by 8 bases and J by 6 bases, leaving 20 bases between them. Germline V lookup: CDR1 DFQATT, CDR2 SNEGSKA (reference sequence). The CDR3 has 14 residues. In DNA form, the CDR3 reads TGCAGTCCGGGGATCGGCGGGAAGGCCAATGAGCAGTTCTTC. It codes for CSPGIGGKANEQFF.

The chain couples TRBV14 to TRBJ1-2, with no clear D. The CDR3 is made up of 13 amino acids. Germline loops: CDR1 SGHDN, CDR2 FVKESK. Deletions cut 3 bases from V and 4 bases from J, with 9 bases between. Written as DNA, the CDR3 is TGTGCCAGCAGCCATAGGGAGACCTATGGCTACACCTTC. Its translation: CASSHRETYGYTF.

The V gene is TRBV3-1, the J gene TRBJ2-2; 11 bases match TRBD2. The CDR3 length is 16 residues. Trimming took 1 base from V and 6 from J; bases not matched to a gene: 4. Germline V gene sequence: CDR1 LGHDT, CDR2 YNNKEL (reference sequence). CDR3 bases: TGTGCCAGCAGCCAAGGAAATAGCGGGAGGGCCGGGGAGCTGTTTTTT. Its protein product is CASSQGNSGRAGELFF. Combining the CDR3 with reference TRBV3-1 and TRBJ2-2 gives the whole variable domain DTAVSQTPKYLVTQMGNDKSIKCEQNLGHDTMYWYKQDSKKFLKIMFSYNNKELIINETVPNRFSPKSPDKAHLNLHINSLELGDSAVYFCASSQGNSGRAGELFFGEGSRLTVL.

This clonotype has a count of ten or more. The chain joins TRBV7-2 to TRBJ2-3, with TRBD2 as a possible D gene (6 bases). V lost 4 bases and J 6 bases, leaving 17 bases between the germline ends. The CDR3 runs 15 residues. Germline CDR1 and CDR2: SGHTA and FQGNSA. The CDR3 DNA reads TGTGCCAGCAGCTCCGCCGGGACTTTAGTTGATACGCAGTATTTT. It codes for CASSSAGTLVDTQYF.

This clonotype occurred a few times. The genes are TRBV28 and TRBJ2-7; D remains unclear. Trimming pared 5 bases from V and 0 bases from J, leaving 11 bases between. The CDR3 runs 14 residues. Germline V CDR1 and CDR2: MDHEN, SYDVKM. The CDR3 bases are TGTGCCAGCAGTAGCAGTACTCACTCCTACGAGCAGTACTTC. Encoded protein: CASSSSTHSYEQYF.

In this sample, this clonotype turned up many times. This chain joins TRBV5-1 and TRBJ2-2; 7 bases are shared with TRBD1. Trimming cost V 5 bases and J 1 base; bases outside gene matches: 14. The CDR3 is 18 amino acids. In germline, CDR1 is SGHRS, CDR2 YFSETQ. Here the CDR3 reads CASSLFGQARGNTGELFF. CDR3 sequence (DNA): TGCGCCAGCAGTCTTTTCGGACAGGCGCGAGGGAACACCGGGGAGCTGTTTTTT. Based on the CDR3 plus reference TRBV5-1 and TRBJ2-2, the full variable domain is KAGVTQTPRYLIKTRGQQVTLSCSPISGHRSVSWYQQTPGQGLQFLFEYFSETQRNKGNFPGRFSGRQFSNSRSEMNVSTLELGDSALYLCASSLFGQARGNTGELFFGEGSRLTVL.

This clonotype was counted many times. The genes are TRBV6-1 and TRBJ2-1, with D perhaps TRBD1 (6 bases). The germline V gene has CDR1 MNHNS and CDR2 SASEGT. The V and J ends lost 5 bases and 5 bases respectively, with 19 bases between them. The CDR3 totals 16 residues. CDR3 bases: TGTGCCAGCAGTCAGGGGACGCTCGTCGCCAACAATGAGCAGTTCTTC. Its translation is CASSQGTLVANNEQFF.

The sample holds many counts of this clonotype. V usage is TRBV2 and J usage is TRBJ2-7; perhaps TRBD1 as D (5 bases). The CDR3 has 14 amino acids. Germline V lookup: CDR1 SNHLY, CDR2 FYNNEI. V was shortened by 6 bases and J by 2 bases, with 14 bases between the two germline ends. CDR3 nucleotide sequence: TGTGCCAGCAGGCAGGGTTCGGGCACCTACGAGCAGTACTTC. It is translated as CASRQGSGTYEQYF.